This TCR beta chain stems from a study of blood T cell repertoires in COVID-19. Study background: Material from acute and convalescent COVID-19 was sourced from the United States, Italy and Spain.

Only in-frame clones appear in the TCRdb table, and some are missing; sequencing was by immunoSEQ multiplex PCR. The sample has about 87,000 clones; about 85% are singletons. The sequenced material came from peripheral blood. This clonotype was sampled from a woman between 70 and 85 years old with acute or convalescent COVID-19.

This CDR3 is CATSDHGTGEGNYGYTF. The CDR3 DNA follows: TGTGCCACCAGTGACCATGGGACAGGGGAGGGAAACTATGGCTACACCTTC. V and J are TRBV24-1 and TRBJ1-2, with TRBD1 identical over 10 bases. J lost 2 bases, V lost 4 bases, and 9 bases had no gene match. This CDR3 spans 17 amino acids. Germline CDR1 and CDR2: KGHDR and SFDVKD.